The 14 T cell receptor beta chains presented below share a single source sample, sequenced in a study of blood T cell repertoires in COVID-19. Libraries were prepared by immunoSEQ multiplex PCR; TCRdb keeps only in-frame clonotypes and omits some of them. Here the sample spans about 170,000 clones, approximately 91% being singletons. Sequenced sample: peripheral blood. These receptors were taken from a man younger than 35 with COVID-19, enrolled during active disease.

About this clone itself: Other DNA sequences from this sample encode an identical CDR3 as well. The chain couples TRBV9 to TRBJ2-7; TRBD1 matches at 10 bases. After removal of 2 bases from V and 2 bases from J, the junction contained 1 base not matched to a gene. The length of the CDR3 is 14 residues. In germline, CDR1 is SGDLS, CDR2 YYNGEE. The CDR3 DNA sequence: TGTGCCAGCAGCGTGGGGACAGGGGCCTACGAGCAGTACTTC. This translates into CASSVGTGAYEQYF.

The chain combines TRBV3-1 (or the pseudogene TRBV3-2) with TRBJ2-3, with D possibly matching TRBD2 (6 bases). CDR1 and CDR2 from the germline V gene are LGHDT and YNNKEL (reference sequence). Trimming removed 2 bases at V and 2 bases at J, with 11 bases between. The length of the CDR3 is 15 residues. CDR3 nucleotide sequence: TGTGCCAGCAGCCAATCCGGGACTCACACAGATACGCAGTATTTT. Translation: CASSQSGTHTDTQYF.

V usage is TRBV10-3 and J usage is TRBJ2-5; 7 bases agree with TRBD2. Germline CDR1 reads ENHRY; CDR2 reads SYGVKD. This CDR3 region has 12 residues. Germline trimming cut 4 bases from V and 4 bases from J; bases unmatched to any gene: 0. The CDR3 spells CAISAGGETQYF. The CDR3 bases are TGTGCCATCAGTGCGGGGGGAGAGACCCAGTACTTC.

V is TRBV7-9 and J is TRBJ2-7; D not certain. The CDR3 consists of 14 residues. CDR1 and CDR2 from the germline V gene are SEHNR and FQNEAQ (reference sequence). V was clipped by 3 bases and J by 0 bases, with 9 bases between them. As DNA, the CDR3 is TGTGCCAGCAGCTTTCCAGGCAGCTCCTACGAGCAGTACTTC. Amino acid sequence: CASSFPGSSYEQYF.

The V gene is TRBV7-3, the J gene TRBJ2-3, with TRBD2 identical over 8 bases. Looked up from germline, CDR1 is SGHTA and CDR2 is FQGTGA. The length of the CDR3 is 16 residues. V lost 3 bases and J lost 4; bases outside the gene matches: 9. Here the CDR3 reads CASSFGTSGTPDTQYF. CDR3 coding DNA: TGTGCCAGCAGCTTCGGGACTAGTGGGACGCCAGATACGCAGTATTTT.

This clone was seen more than once but under ten times. The chain combines TRBV7-8 with TRBJ2-2; no firm D call. CDR1 is SGHVS and CDR2 is FQNEAQ in the germline V gene. V was shortened by 0 bases and J by 5 bases, with 7 bases between the two germline ends. The CDR3 has 14 residues. The CDR3 is CASSLASLTGELFF. The CDR3 nucleotides read TGTGCCAGCAGCTTAGCTTCCCTAACCGGGGAGCTGTTTTTT.

V is TRBV24-1 and J is TRBJ2-1, with TRBD2 matching 8 bases. Germline CDR1 is KGHDR and CDR2 is SFDVKD. CDR3 length: 21 residues. Trimming removed 0 bases from V and 4 bases from J; junction bases left unmatched: 19. CDR3 region: CATSDLAPSRQAGRDYNEQFF. In nucleotides, the CDR3 is TGTGCCACCAGTGATTTGGCCCCCTCTCGACAGGCCGGGAGGGATTACAATGAGCAGTTCTTC.

The chain combines TRBV9 with TRBJ1-2; 7 bases agree with TRBD1. This CDR3 spans 12 amino acids. V shed 4 bases and J 7 bases; nucleotides not matched to a gene: 4. CDR1 and CDR2 (germline): SGDLS, YYNGEE. The CDR3 sequence: CASSSDRVGYTF. In DNA form, the CDR3 reads TGTGCCAGCAGCTCAGACAGGGTTGGCTACACCTTC.

V gene TRBV12-3 or TRBV12-4 combines with J gene TRBJ1-2; weak D call: TRBD1 (6 bases). Trimming removed 3 bases at V and 8 bases at J, with 10 bases between. This CDR3 is 12 amino acids long. The CDR3 DNA is TGTGCCAGCAGTTTCTGGGGGCAAGGCTACACCTTC. Translated, it gives CASSFWGQGYTF.

The chain has TRBV18 and TRBJ1-1, with 10 bases aligning to TRBD1. Germline V lookup: CDR1 KGHSH, CDR2 LQKENI. The trim removed 3 bases at V and 7 bases at J, leaving 5 bases unmatched. The CDR3 spans 14 residues. CDR3 sequence reads: CASSPGQGMGEAFF. The CDR3, as DNA: TGTGCCAGCTCACCGGGACAGGGGATGGGTGAAGCTTTCTTT.

The rearrangement links TRBV6-2 or TRBV6-3 to TRBJ2-7; 7 bases agree with TRBD1. V was pared by 6 bases and J by 4 bases, with 3 bases of the junction left unmatched. The CDR3 is made up of 12 amino acids. Germline V gene sequence: CDR1 MNHEY, CDR2 SVGEGT. CDR3 amino acids: CASRYRGYEQYF. DNA for the CDR3: TGTGCCAGCAGATACAGGGGTTACGAGCAGTACTTC.

This chain joins TRBV6-4 and TRBJ1-2; TRBD1 matches at 10 bases. Per the germline V gene, CDR1 is MRHNA and CDR2 is SNTAGT. The CDR3 covers 14 residues. After removal of 4 bases from V and 8 bases from J, the junction contained 7 bases not matched to a gene. The CDR3 here is CASSGQGAGEGYTF. In DNA, the CDR3 is TGTGCCAGCAGTGGACAGGGGGCGGGTGAGGGCTACACCTTC.

The chain recombines TRBV28 with TRBJ2-7, with 7 bases lining up with TRBD2. The CDR3 covers 15 residues. Trimming at V came to 5 bases and at J to 6 bases, leaving 13 bases not matched to a gene. CDR1 and CDR2 (germline): MDHEN, SYDVKM. The CDR3 is CASSVRTSRPLEQYF. CDR3 nucleotide sequence: TGTGCCAGCAGTGTGAGGACTAGTCGTCCCCTCGAGCAGTACTTC.

The chain joins TRBV27 to TRBJ1-2; D is uncertain. The CDR3 runs 12 residues. Trimming shortened V by 8 bases and J by 8 bases, and 15 bases separated the two germline ends. Germline V gene lookup returns CDR1 MNHEY and CDR2 SMNVEV (reference sequence). CDR3 amino acids: CASFDQSGGYTF. CDR3 DNA: TGTGCCAGCTTCGACCAGTCAGGAGGCTACACCTTC.